A single T cell receptor beta chain is shown here with its context. These data come from a study of blood T cell repertoires in COVID-19. This CDR3 is built from 16 residues. The V gene end was trimmed by 3 bases and the J gene end by 2 bases; junction bases not matched to a gene: 7. CDR1 is ENHRY and CDR2 is SYGVKD in the germline V gene. The data were produced by immunoSEQ multiplex PCR, yet TCRdb's version contains in-frame clones alone and is incomplete. Altogether about 140,000 clones are present, roughly 80% being singletons, with the ten largest covering 1.6%. Participants came from fewer than 25 US areas, aged about 18 to 95 years.

The chain recombines TRBV10-3 with TRBJ2-5, with 9 bases matching TRBD2. The material sequenced was PBMCs or T cells enriched from blood (not recorded which). This TCR was sampled from a woman younger than 30 who had been exposed to COVID-19. CDR3 DNA sequence: TGTGCCATCAGTGAACCCAAGACTAGCGGACAAGAGACCCAGTACTTC. Its protein is CAISEPKTSGQETQYF.